The TCR beta chain described here comes from a study of T cell repertoires in ileal Crohn's disease. Whole-study context: Around 0.45 micrograms of biopsy DNA per sample underwent TCRB immunosequencing. Study findings and constraints: Compared with CD4 T cells, sorted CD8 cells carried more expanded clones. Clonality above 26.8% at surgery always came with endoscopic recurrence.

This CDR3 comprises 17 residues. Germline trimming cut 8 bases from V and 3 bases from J; bases unmatched to any gene: 16. Germline assignment: CDR1 MGHDK and CDR2 SYGVNS. Profiled with immunoSEQ multiplex PCR; TCRdb holds only in-frame clones, not every one. The sample lists about 16,000 clones; more than 90% were seen once. With respect to this clone: Its antigen is unidentified.

Stated time point: inflamed ileum from the surgical specimen. The rearrangement joins TRBV25-1 to TRBJ1-2, with TRBD1 matching over 9 bases. Source material: ileal tissue. The sequence was collected from an adult with Crohn's disease. CDR3 residues: CASGPSLGQGSYYGYTF. The CDR3 DNA is TGTGCCAGCGGACCATCGTTAGGACAGGGGAGTTACTATGGCTACACCTTC.